A single sample gave rise to the 22 T cell receptor beta chains below, sequenced in a study of blood T cells in healthy people across ages. Alongside a J-beta primer mix, a sample-barcoded 5' primer served in a second PCR lasting roughly 7 to 11 cycles. From the 5' RACE reads, TCRdb called clonotypes with MiXCR, one entry per CDR3 protein. The repertoire holds about 620,000 distinct CDR3 sequences, around 50% seen once, with roughly 14% in the top ten. Sequenced sample: blood. The receptors originated from a woman of 80 years or more in good health.

V is TRBV7-6 and J is TRBJ2-5; 15 bases are a match to TRBD2. There are 17 residues in the CDR3. The germline CDR1 and CDR2 sequences are SGHVS and FNYEAQ. Trimming removed 5 bases from V and 1 base from J; junction bases left unmatched: 5. Written as DNA, the CDR3 is TGTGCCAGCAGCACCGGACTAGCGGGAGGGTTCCAAGAGACCCAGTACTTC. It codes for CASSTGLAGGFQETQYF.

This clonotype was found once. Just one base apart from a much larger clone, this may be a read error. The chain uses TRBV7-2 and TRBJ1-6; D call uncertain. This CDR3 comprises 12 residues. Germline V gene data show CDR1 as SGHTA and CDR2 as FQGNSA. The CDR3 protein is CASSQDLSPPHF. As DNA, the CDR3 is TGTGCCAGCAGCCAGGACCTCTCACCCCCCCACTTT. The complete variable domain, with remaining parts taken from reference TRBV7-2 and TRBJ1-6, reads GAGVSQSPSNKVTEKGKDVELRCDPISGHTALYWYRQSLGQGLEFLIYFQGNSAPDKSGLPSDRFSAERTGGSVSTLTIQRTQQEDSAVYLCASSQDLSPPHFGNGTRLTVT.

The chain recombines TRBV11-1 with TRBJ2-1, with 8 bases aligning to TRBD2. Trimming cost V 1 base and J 6 bases; bases outside gene matches: 8. CDR3 length equals 16 residues. Germline loops: CDR1 SGHAT, CDR2 FQDESV (reference sequence). CDR3 residues: CASSLVPGGRANEQFF. The CDR3 coding sequence is TGTGCCAGCAGCTTAGTTCCGGGGGGGAGGGCCAATGAGCAGTTCTTC.

This clonotype was picked up many times. The V and J genes are TRBV2 and TRBJ2-5, with a possible D match to TRBD1 (6 bases). CDR3 length: 13 residues. Trimming stripped 2 bases from V and 4 bases from J, with 8 bases between. Per the germline V gene, CDR1 is SNHLY and CDR2 is FYNNEI. The CDR3 coding sequence is TGTGCCAGCAGTGAATACAGGGCAGAGACCCAGTACTTC. It specifies CASSEYRAETQYF. Full variable domain (missing parts from reference TRBV2 and TRBJ2-5): EPEVTQTPSHQVTQMGQEVILRCVPISNHLYFYWYRQILGQKVEFLVSFYNNEISEKSEIFDDQFSVERPDGSNFTLKIRSTKLEDSAMYFCASSEYRAETQYFGPGTRLLVL.

The rearrangement links TRBV27 to TRBJ1-4; D uncertain. V was clipped by 3 bases and J by 7 bases, with 12 bases between them. The CDR3 length is 14 residues. The germline V gene has CDR1 MNHEY and CDR2 SMNVEV (reference sequence). CDR3 loop: CASSFSSRFEKLFF. In nucleotides, the CDR3 is TGTGCCAGCAGTTTTAGCTCGCGTTTTGAAAAACTGTTTTTT.

The rearrangement joins TRBV10-2 to TRBJ2-4; tentatively, D is TRBD2 (5 bases). The assigned J gene may be wrong: the sequence end matches TRBJ2-5 better. Germline V gene lookup returns CDR1 WSHSY and CDR2 SAAADI. This CDR3 contains 17 residues. The CDR3 nucleotides read TGCGCCAGCAGTGACGCAAGCGGCTCGGGTTTCCAAGAGACCCAGTACTTC. Translated: CASSDASGSGFQETQYF.

The V gene is TRBV9, the J gene TRBJ2-7; 7 nucleotides align to TRBD2. V was clipped by 2 bases and J by 2 bases; unmatched bases: 4. Germline lookup yields CDR1 SGDLS and CDR2 YYNGEE. CDR3 length equals 14 residues. CDR3 sequence reads: CASSVTLAPYEQYF. The CDR3 DNA sequence: TGTGCCAGCAGCGTTACACTAGCGCCCTACGAGCAGTACTTC.

The rearrangement uses TRBV5-1 and TRBJ2-7; D is possibly TRBD2 (6 bases). The germline V and J ends were trimmed by 7 bases and 6 bases, with 20 bases remaining between them. CDR3 length: 14 amino acids. CDR1 and CDR2 from the germline V gene are SGHRS and YFSETQ. The CDR3 spells CASQRGGTDLEQYF. CDR3 nucleotide sequence: TGCGCCAGCCAACGGGGCGGGACCGACCTCGAGCAGTACTTC.

In its sample, this clonotype was seen many times. J is TRBJ2-1 and V is TRBV28; 9 bases line up with TRBD2. Per the germline V gene, CDR1 is MDHEN and CDR2 is SYDVKM. CDR3 length equals 14 residues. The V and J ends lost 10 bases and 1 base, in that order; junction bases with no gene match: 5. The CDR3 bases are TGTGCCACTTTTCTAGCGGGATCCTACAATGAGCAGTTCTTC. Translated: CATFLAGSYNEQFF.

This rearrangement joins TRBV4-2 to TRBJ2-7; D tentatively fits TRBD1 or TRBD2 (5 bases each). The J call may be faulty, since TRBJ2-5 better matches the DNA end. Germline assignment: CDR1 LGHNA and CDR2 YNFKEQ. The CDR3 is made up of 13 amino acids. The CDR3 nucleotides are TGTGCCAGCAGCCAACGGGACGCAGAGACCCAGTACTTC. Its protein is CASSQRDAETQYF.

This chain links TRBV20-1 with TRBJ2-5; D is tentatively TRBD1 or TRBD2 (5 bases each). The V end was cut by 4 bases, the J end by 1 base, with 13 bases between. CDR1 and CDR2 (germline): DFQATT, SNEGSKA (reference sequence). This CDR3 contains 14 residues. This CDR3 is CSATGRESQETQYF. CDR3 sequence (DNA): TGCAGTGCTACCGGCAGGGAGTCCCAAGAGACCCAGTACTTC.

This clonotype was recorded a few times. The chain joins TRBV24-1 to TRBJ2-1; 10 nucleotides align to TRBD2. CDR3 length equals 16 residues. The germline V gene encodes CDR1 KGHDR and CDR2 SFDVKD. The V and J ends lost 6 bases and 0 bases, in that order; junction bases with no gene match: 4. Here the CDR3 reads CATSPRLAGSYNEQFF. The CDR3 DNA reads as TGTGCCACCAGTCCCCGACTAGCGGGCTCCTACAATGAGCAGTTCTTC.

This chain joins TRBV7-2 and TRBJ1-2, with D maybe TRBD1 (5 bases). The CDR3 loop spans 12 amino acids. V shed 5 bases and J shed 3 bases, with 7 bases lying between them. Looked up from germline, CDR1 is SGHTA and CDR2 is FQGNSA. CDR3 sequence (DNA): TGTGCCAGCAGCGCAGGGTACTATGGCTACACCTTC. Amino acid sequence: CASSAGYYGYTF.

The chain has TRBV6-6 and TRBJ2-7, with 7 nucleotides matching TRBD1. The CDR3 loop spans 14 amino acids. V shed 5 bases, J shed 3 bases, and the junction held 7 bases outside the gene matches. Per the germline V gene, CDR1 is MNHNY and CDR2 is SVGAGI (reference sequence). The CDR3 region is CASSTGTANYEQYF. CDR3 DNA: TGTGCCAGCAGTACCGGGACAGCTAACTACGAGCAGTACTTC.

A note on this clonotype: Since a much larger clone is just one base distant, this may be a read error. This chain connects TRBV25-1 to TRBJ2-5, with D uncertain. CDR3 length equals 13 residues. Germline V lookup: CDR1 MGHDK, CDR2 SYGVNS. V lost 1 base and J lost 11, with 14 bases in between. The CDR3 DNA follows: TGTGCCAGCAGTGAATTTAACTCCCATGAGCAGTACTTC. The encoded protein is CASSEFNSHEQYF.

The rearrangement joins TRBV12-3 or TRBV12-4 to TRBJ1-5; possible D gene TRBD1, 6 bases. The V end was cut by 3 bases, the J end by 4 bases, with 10 bases between. The CDR3 has 14 residues. This chain's CDR3 is CASSFTGPNQPQHF. In DNA, the CDR3 is TGTGCCAGCAGTTTTACAGGGCCGAATCAGCCCCAGCATTTT.

This clonotype has just one count. The chain employs TRBV9 and TRBJ2-3; D possibly corresponds to TRBD1 (7 bases). Per the germline V gene, CDR1 is SGDLS and CDR2 is YYNGEE. Trimming removed 3 bases from V and 0 bases from J, with 29 bases in between. The length of the CDR3 is 21 residues. The CDR3 region has the DNA TGTGCCAGCAGCGCTCACCTCGGGGGACAGCGAACACGGACCAGCACAGATACGCAGTATTTT. Amino acids: CASSAHLGGQRTRTSTDTQYF.

Comment on this clonotype: At one end the junction does not follow the germline gene, possibly because of a read error. The J gene is TRBJ2-1, the V gene TRBV5-1; 9 nucleotides align to TRBD1. The germline V gene has CDR1 SGHRS and CDR2 YFSETQ. This CDR3 spans 20 amino acids. The CDR3: CAGSLAGQQGALMSTGEQFF. The CDR3 bases are TGCGCCGGCAGCTTGGCAGGTCAACAGGGGGCTCTAATGTCCACAGGTGAGCAGTTCTTC.

This clonotype was counted many times. CDR3 protein: CASSNRVAYEQYF. CDR3 nucleotides: TGTGCCAGCAGCAACAGGGTTGCCTACGAGCAGTACTTC. The chain uses TRBV7-9 and TRBJ2-7; TRBD1 is a possible D gene (6 bases). Trimming removed 5 bases at V and 2 bases at J, with 10 bases between. This CDR3 has 13 amino acids. Germline assignment: CDR1 SEHNR and CDR2 FQNEAQ (reference sequence).

Only a few counts were recorded for this clonotype. The chain couples TRBV30 to TRBJ2-4; no clear D. This CDR3 has 11 amino acids. The germline V gene has CDR1 GTSNPN and CDR2 SVGIG (reference sequence). The ends were cut back, 0 bases at V and 8 bases at J, with 5 bases in the middle. Written as DNA, the CDR3 is TGTGCCTGGAGTGTGAGTTACATTCAGTACTTC. Translated, it gives CAWSVSYIQYF.

V and J are TRBV5-1 and TRBJ1-1; D is ambiguous. Per the germline V gene, CDR1 is SGHRS and CDR2 is YFSETQ. Trimming shortened V by 0 bases and J by 2 bases, and 11 bases separated the two germline ends. The CDR3 contains 15 residues. The CDR3 DNA is TGCGCCAGCAGCTTGGGTGGAGAGCTTAACACTGAAGCTTTCTTT. Residues: CASSLGGELNTEAFF.

In DNA form, the CDR3 reads TGTGCCAGCAGTTTATCCCCGACCGGGGAGCAGTACTTC. It specifies CASSLSPTGEQYF. The chain recombines TRBV27 with TRBJ2-7; D not resolved. Trimming left V 0 bases short and J 7 bases short, with 10 bases between. Looked up from germline, CDR1 is MNHEY and CDR2 is SMNVEV (reference sequence). This CDR3 has 13 amino acids.